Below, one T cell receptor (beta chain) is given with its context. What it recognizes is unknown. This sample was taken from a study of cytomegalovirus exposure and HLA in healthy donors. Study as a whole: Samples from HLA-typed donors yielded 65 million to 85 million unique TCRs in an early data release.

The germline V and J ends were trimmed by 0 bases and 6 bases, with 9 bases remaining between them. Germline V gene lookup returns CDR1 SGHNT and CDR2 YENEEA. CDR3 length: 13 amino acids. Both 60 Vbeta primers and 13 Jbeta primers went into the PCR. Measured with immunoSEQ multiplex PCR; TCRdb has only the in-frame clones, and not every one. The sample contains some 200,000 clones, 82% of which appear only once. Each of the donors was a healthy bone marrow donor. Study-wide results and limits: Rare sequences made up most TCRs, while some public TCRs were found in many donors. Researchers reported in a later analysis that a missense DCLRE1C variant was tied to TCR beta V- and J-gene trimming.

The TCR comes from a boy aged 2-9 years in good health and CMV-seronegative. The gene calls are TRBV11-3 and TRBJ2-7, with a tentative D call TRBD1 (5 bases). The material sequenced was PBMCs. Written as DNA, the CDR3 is TGTGCCAGCAGCTTAGATAGGGGTTCCGAGCAGTACTTC. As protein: CASSLDRGSEQYF.